Listed here are 30 T cell receptor delta chains from one sample, sequenced in a study of delta chains in infants with herpesvirus infections. TCR cDNA was made from PBMC RNA with gamma- and delta-chain-specific primers. TCRdb redid the clone calls on the RT-PCR reads with CATT. The table has over a thousand delta-chain clones, roughly two fifths seen once; the top ten hold just over 20%. The input for sequencing was peripheral blood, taken at time point 3 of longitudinal follow-up. The receptor source for this set is a human donor who was a Ugandan infant, either HIV-exposed or HIV-unexposed (not recorded which).

Only a few counts were recorded for this clone. The chain recombines TRDV3 with TRDJ1; D may be TRDD3 (6 bases). V dropped 5 bases and J dropped 0 bases, with 25 bases sitting between them. The CDR3 consists of 17 residues. Germline loops: CDR1 TVYSNPD, CDR2 GDNSRS (reference sequence). The CDR3 is CAHRPLRYWEYTDKLIF. CDR3 sequence (DNA): TGTGCCCATAGACCACTCCGGTACTGGGAGTACACCGATAAACTCATCTTT. The full variable domain, rest sourced from reference TRDV3 and TRDJ1, is CDKVTQSSPDQTVASGSEVVLLCTYDTVYSNPDLFWYRIRPDYSFQFVFYGDNSRSEGADFTQGRFSVKHILTQKAFHLVISPVRTEDSATYYCAHRPLRYWEYTDKLIFGKGTRVTVEP.

V is TRDV1 and J is TRDJ1; 10 bases fit TRDD3. The CDR3 covers 21 residues. V dropped 2 bases and J dropped 0; count of bases not matched to a gene: 18. Germline V gives CDR1 TSWWSYY, CDR2 QGS. The CDR3 DNA reads TGTGCTCTTGGGGAAACTACCATCTCTAGGGGGATACGGTTGTACACCGATAAACTCATCTTT. It translates to CALGETTISRGIRLYTDKLIF.

The V and J genes are TRDV1 and TRDJ1; 10 bases agree with TRDD3. The germline gives CDR1 TSWWSYY, CDR2 QGS. The CDR3 sequence is 27 residues long. The V and J ends lost 2 bases and 2 bases, in that order; junction bases with no gene match: 38. CDR3 region: CALGEKLFGALFPLGPMGDTRTDKLIF. CDR3 DNA: TGTGCTCTTGGGGAAAAGTTATTCGGGGCTTTGTTCCCTTTGGGCCCAATGGGGGATACAAGGACCGATAAACTCATCTTT.

Worth noting for this clone: A much more abundant neighbour one base away suggests this may be a read error. This rearrangement joins TRDV1 to TRDJ3; 7 bases are shared with TRDD3. The trim removed 0 bases at V and 3 bases at J, leaving 8 bases unmatched. Germline-derived CDR1 and CDR2 are TSWWSYY and QGS. The CDR3 totals 19 residues. This chain's CDR3 is CALGELWWIRSWDTRQMFF. In nucleotides, the CDR3 is TGTGCTCTTGGGGAACTATGGTGGATACGGAGCTGGGACACCCGACAGATGTTTTTC.

The table lists this clone with a few counts. The chain recombines TRDV1 with TRDJ1; 12 nucleotides match TRDD3. CDR1 is TSWWSYY, CDR2 QGS, per germline. The CDR3 runs 20 residues. V was pared by 0 bases and J by 0 bases, with 11 bases of the junction left unmatched. The CDR3 nucleotides read TGTGCTCTTGGGGAACTGTCAACTGGGGGATACCGGGCTCACACCGATAAACTCATCTTT. Amino acid sequence: CALGELSTGGYRAHTDKLIF.

There are a few counts of this clone. The chain links TRAV14/DV4 to TRDJ1; 9 bases are shared with TRDD2. The CDR3 spans 16 residues. The J segment lost 3 bases and the V segment lost 0 bases, leaving 5 bases of the junction unmatched. The germline V gene encodes CDR1 TSDPSYG and CDR2 QGSYDQQN (reference sequence). The CDR3 loop is CAMREGRPSYSDKLIF. In nucleotides, the CDR3 is TGTGCAATGAGAGAGGGAAGGCCTTCCTACTCCGATAAACTCATCTTT.

The rearrangement links TRDV1 to TRDJ1; 10 bases line up with TRDD3. The V and J ends lost 1 base and 0 bases, in that order; junction bases with no gene match: 26. Per germline, CDR1 TSWWSYY and CDR2 QGS. CDR3 length: 24 amino acids. In nucleotides, the CDR3 is TGTGCTCTTGGGGAACGCTTAACTTCCTACGTCTTACTGGGGGATTCCGCGTACACCGATAAACTCATCTTT. This codes for CALGERLTSYVLLGDSAYTDKLIF.

This clone showed up just a few times. This chain joins TRDV2 and TRDJ3; TRDD3 matches 8 bases. The CDR3 loop spans 16 amino acids. Germline-derived CDR1 and CDR2 are GEAIGNYY and EKD. The ends lost 3 bases at V and 0 bases at J; junction bases unmatched: 0. CDR3: CACDGIRSWDTRQMFF. CDR3 DNA: TGTGCCTGTGACGGGATACGCTCCTGGGACACCCGACAGATGTTTTTC.

The genes are TRAV29/DV5 and TRDJ1; 9 bases align to TRDD3. CDR1 NSMFDY and CDR2 ISSIKDK come from the germline V gene. The CDR3 totals 19 residues. The ends lost 0 bases at V and 3 bases at J; junction bases unmatched: 18. CDR3 sequence: CAASEGGNGGYLYADKLIF. CDR3 in DNA: TGTGCAGCAAGCGAAGGCGGTAACGGGGGATACCTCTACGCCGATAAACTCATCTTT.

This clone was counted only a few times. Other DNA sequences in the same sample also yield this CDR3. This sequence joins TRDV1 and TRDJ1; either TRDD2 or TRDD3 may fit D (8 bases each). This CDR3 comprises 26 residues. Germline assignment: CDR1 TSWWSYY and CDR2 QGS. V was trimmed by 6 bases and J by 0 bases, leaving 47 bases between them. As DNA, the CDR3 is TGTGCTCTTGGACCCTTCCACGGCCTTCCTAAGCAAATCGCCCACAGGGGATACCCGTACACCGATAAACTCATCTTT. As protein: CALGPFHGLPKQIAHRGYPYTDKLIF.

The chain's CDR3 is CALGELAFLQSSVLGDRPDKLIF. The CDR3 nucleotides are TGTGCTCTTGGGGAACTGGCCTTCCTCCAATCGTCCGTACTGGGGGATCGTCCCGATAAACTCATCTTT. This sequence joins TRDV1 and TRDJ1, with 10 positions matching TRDD3. The CDR3 spans 23 residues. Germline loops: CDR1 TSWWSYY, CDR2 QGS. The trim removed 0 bases at V and 3 bases at J, leaving 25 bases unmatched.

The chain combines TRDV1 with TRDJ2, with D hard to call. The CDR3 runs to 16 residues. Germline V gene lookup returns CDR1 TSWWSYY and CDR2 QGS. The germline V and J ends were trimmed by 1 base and 8 bases, with 17 bases remaining between them. The DNA of the CDR3 is TGTGCTCTTGGGGAACGTCCGGAGGGACTCTTGGCACAACTCTTCTTT. It is translated as CALGERPEGLLAQLFF.

This clone came up a few times. The chain has TRAV29/DV5 and TRDJ1, with TRDD3 matching over 9 bases. Germline V CDR1 and CDR2: NSMFDY, ISSIKDK. This CDR3 spans 22 amino acids. Trimming removed 1 base from V and 0 bases from J; junction bases left unmatched: 25. As DNA, the CDR3 is TGTGCAGCAAGCCCGGTCAGCCCCGGCAGGGGGATACCGGGGCAGGACACCGATAAACTCATCTTT. Translation gives CAASPVSPGRGIPGQDTDKLIF.

This chain links TRAV29/DV5 with TRDJ1; 10 bases agree with TRDD3. The germline CDR1 and CDR2 sequences are NSMFDY and ISSIKDK. The V and J ends lost 3 bases and 0 bases, in that order; junction bases with no gene match: 17. This CDR3 contains 19 residues. The CDR3 coding sequence is TGTGCAGCAACCGAGACACATCCGCTACTGGGGGATTACACCGATAAACTCATCTTT. This codes for CAATETHPLLGDYTDKLIF.

This chain uses TRDV1 with TRDJ1; 9 bases are shared with TRDD2. The trim removed 3 bases at V and 3 bases at J, leaving 17 bases unmatched. This CDR3 contains 19 residues. CDR1 TSWWSYY and CDR2 QGS come from the germline V gene. The CDR3 bases are TGTGCTCTTGGGGATGCCCTTCCTACCCCTACTGGGTTGTCCGATAAACTCATCTTT. Translating gives CALGDALPTPTGLSDKLIF.

By its share, this clone is large (0.1 to 1%). The chain combines TRDV3 with TRDJ1; no clear D gene. The CDR3 extends over 15 amino acids. V lost 2 bases to trimming and J lost 0 bases, with 16 bases between them. The V gene's germline CDR1 is TVYSNPD and CDR2 GDNSRS (reference sequence). The CDR3 DNA reads TGTGCCTTTGAAAGAGGGCGCTCGTACACCGATAAACTCATCTTT. As protein: CAFERGRSYTDKLIF.

The chain combines TRDV1 with TRDJ1; the D is unclear. The V gene lost 2 bases and the J gene lost 10 bases, with 20 bases spanning the gap. Germline CDR1 TSWWSYY, CDR2 QGS. This CDR3 region has 15 residues. CDR3 nucleotides: TGTGCTCTTGGGGAAATAAGCGGCCCCAAGAATACACTCATCTTT. Its translation is CALGEISGPKNTLIF.

This clone ranks as hyperexpanded. The chain joins TRAV14/DV4 to TRDJ1; D possibly corresponds to TRDD2 (7 bases). This CDR3 has 18 amino acids. CDR1 is TSDPSYG, CDR2 QGSYDQQN, per germline (reference sequence). CDR3: CALSGTYFLRGYTDKLIF. The CDR3 DNA reads TGTGCTCTGAGTGGGACATACTTCCTAAGGGGATACACCGATAAACTCATCTTT.

This clone is classed as hyperexpanded (1% or more). Other DNA sequences in this specimen translate into the identical CDR3. V and J are TRDV3 and TRDJ3; 12 nucleotides agree with TRDD3. The CDR3 is 23 amino acids. The V gene's germline CDR1 is TVYSNPD and CDR2 GDNSRS (reference sequence). Germline trimming cut 1 base from V and 5 bases from J; bases unmatched to any gene: 24. CDR3: CAFMEAPTEYWGIPVRDTRQMFF. CDR3 DNA sequence: TGTGCCTTTATGGAGGCTCCAACCGAATACTGGGGGATACCGGTCCGGGACACCCGACAGATGTTTTTC.

About this clone: Additional DNA sequences in this sample encode the identical CDR3. This sequence joins TRDV1 and TRDJ1; weak D call: TRDD3 (6 bases). Germline V gene data show CDR1 as TSWWSYY and CDR2 as QGS. V lost 3 bases and J 0 bases, leaving 29 bases between the germline ends. This CDR3 has 21 amino acids. The CDR3 here is CALGDLSTFWGNLRYTDKLIF. CDR3 in DNA: TGTGCTCTTGGGGACCTTTCTACGTTCTGGGGAAATTTGAGGTACACCGATAAACTCATCTTT.

The genes are TRDV1 and TRDJ1, with 11 bases fitting TRDD3. After removal of 2 bases from V and 2 bases from J, the junction contained 13 bases not matched to a gene. This CDR3 spans 19 amino acids. The germline CDR1 and CDR2 sequences are TSWWSYY and QGS. DNA for the CDR3: TGTGCTCTTGGGGAAAGTGGTACGATGGGGGATACGCAGACCGATAAACTCATCTTT. Its translation is CALGESGTMGDTQTDKLIF.

In its sample, this clone is large. The rearrangement uses TRDV1 and TRDJ2; 12 bases agree with TRDD3. V shed 4 bases, J shed 0 bases, and the junction held 27 bases outside the gene matches. CDR3 length: 25 residues. Germline CDR1 and CDR2: TSWWSYY and QGS. The CDR3 reads CALGARLPNFSLGDTLLALTAQLFF. The CDR3 coding sequence is TGTGCTCTTGGGGCCCGCCTTCCAAACTTCAGTCTGGGGGATACGCTATTAGCTTTGACAGCACAACTCTTCTTT.

The gene calls are TRDV1 and TRDJ1, with D possibly matching TRDD3 (5 bases). The length of the CDR3 is 20 residues. V lost 0 bases and J lost 0, with 23 bases in between. Germline-derived CDR1 and CDR2 are TSWWSYY and QGS. CDR3: CALGELSPRRGFPYTDKLIF. CDR3 DNA: TGTGCTCTTGGGGAACTATCCCCACGTCGGGGGTTCCCGTACACCGATAAACTCATCTTT.

This clone was counted between two and nine times. This chain links TRDV1 with TRDJ1, with 10 bases lining up with TRDD3. With 3 bases clipped from V and 4 bases from J, the junction kept 14 bases outside the gene matches. The CDR3 sequence is 18 residues long. Germline-derived CDR1 and CDR2 are TSWWSYY and QGS. The CDR3 loop reads CALGDPPLRGIRRDKLIF. CDR3 DNA sequence: TGTGCTCTTGGGGATCCCCCCTTACGGGGGATACGTCGCGATAAACTCATCTTT.

V usage is TRDV1 and J usage is TRDJ1; 9 bases match TRDD3. This CDR3 is built from 22 residues. The ends lost 4 bases at V and 0 bases at J; junction bases unmatched: 24. Germline values: CDR1 TSWWSYY, CDR2 QGS. CDR3 in amino acids: CALGGPTVGDRRVISYTDKLIF. The CDR3 nucleotides read TGTGCTCTTGGGGGTCCTACTGTGGGGGATAGGAGGGTAATTTCGTACACCGATAAACTCATCTTT.

The V call is TRDV1, the J call TRDJ1; 10 bases agree with TRDD3. The CDR3 has 18 residues. J was trimmed by 0 bases and V by 6 bases; bases with no gene match: 13. The germline gives CDR1 TSWWSYY, CDR2 QGS. Written as DNA, the CDR3 is TGTGCTCTTGGCTACCCCGCACGCACTGGGGGATACACCGATAAACTCATCTTT. This encodes CALGYPARTGGYTDKLIF.

This clone came up a few times. The CDR3 spells CALGDPSWGLGYTDKLIF. DNA of the CDR3: TGTGCTCTTGGGGACCCATCCTGGGGACTGGGTTACACCGATAAACTCATCTTT. The chain employs TRDV1 and TRDJ1; possible D gene TRDD3, 6 bases. In germline, CDR1 is TSWWSYY, CDR2 QGS. This CDR3 spans 18 amino acids. V was cut by 3 bases and J by 0 bases, with 20 bases left in between.

This clone is large within its sample. The same CDR3 is also encoded by other DNA sequences in this sample. As DNA, the CDR3 is TGTGCCTGTGACCCTATTGGGGATACGTCCAGACCCCTGATCTTT. Amino acids: CACDPIGDTSRPLIF. J is TRDJ4 and V is TRDV2; 9 bases are shared with TRDD3. CDR3 length: 15 amino acids. CDR1 GEAIGNYY and CDR2 EKD come from the germline V gene. With 3 bases clipped from V and 0 bases from J, the junction kept 7 bases outside the gene matches.

This chain uses TRDV3 with TRDJ1; 13 bases align to TRDD3. Looked up from germline, CDR1 is TVYSNPD and CDR2 is GDNSRS (reference sequence). The CDR3 has 22 amino acids. The trim removed 3 bases at V and 5 bases at J, leaving 30 bases unmatched. CDR3 sequence (DNA): TGTGCCTTCCGCGCCGTGGGGTGCTTTAGAACTGGGGGATACGAACCCTTGGATAAACTCATCTTT. Protein: CAFRAVGCFRTGGYEPLDKLIF.

The genes are TRDV1 and TRDJ1; 10 nucleotides agree with TRDD3. The CDR3 spans 20 residues. V trimming: 3 bases; J trimming: 0 bases; junction bases outside the gene matches: 16. Per germline, CDR1 TSWWSYY and CDR2 QGS. This CDR3 is CALGDAEGGYGEGHTDKLIF. The CDR3 DNA is TGTGCTCTTGGGGACGCCGAAGGGGGATACGGAGAAGGCCACACCGATAAACTCATCTTT.